This paragraph covers one T cell receptor (beta chain) sequence. Its target is not known. These data originate in a study of cytomegalovirus exposure and HLA in healthy donors. Study results and limitations: Reportedly, cytomegalovirus status was diagnosed with high sensitivity and specificity.

This CDR3 is built from 14 residues. V was clipped by 10 bases and J by 0 bases, with 14 bases between them. Per germline, CDR1 SNHLY and CDR2 FYNNEI. The PCR had 60 Vbeta and 13 Jbeta primers. TCRdb keeps only in-frame clones here, not all; method: immunoSEQ multiplex PCR. This sample has 200,000 or so clones, with 70% to 85% found just once. The chain employs TRBV2 and TRBJ2-3; no firm D call. The source is a man aged 50 or older in good health and CMV-seronegative. The specimen was PBMCs. CDR3 loop: CATWASLSTDTQYF. The CDR3 nucleotides read TGTGCCACCTGGGCCAGCCTCAGCACAGATACGCAGTATTTT. Together with reference TRBV2 and TRBJ2-3, the CDR3 gives the full variable domain: EPEVTQTPSHQVTQMGQEVILRCVPISNHLYFYWYRQILGQKVEFLVSFYNNEISEKSEIFDDQFSVERPDGSNFTLKIRSTKLEDSAMYFCATWASLSTDTQYFGPGTRLTVL.